This T cell receptor beta chain was identified in a study of blood T cell repertoires in COVID-19. The wider study: COVID-19 samples from acute and convalescent phases originated in the United States, Italy and Spain. Sample material is recorded as cDNA or gDNA derived from T cells, B-cell-depleted T cells, or PBMCs.

Per the authors' pipeline: The assay estimated nucleated cells by amplifying reference gene primers. Measured with immunoSEQ multiplex PCR; TCRdb has only the in-frame clones, and not every one. V, J and clone size are taken as reported in that table, and D and trimming were inferred from the DNA itself. The repertoire holds some 120,000 clones, about four fifths seen once, with approximately 35% in the top ten. The V gene lost 4 bases and the J gene lost 4 bases, with 7 bases spanning the gap. This CDR3 is built from 12 residues. The J gene is TRBJ1-2, the V gene TRBV12-3 or TRBV12-4; D may be TRBD1 (5 bases). The sequenced sample was peripheral blood. The clonotype originates from a man aged 35-49 years with active or convalescent COVID-19. The CDR3 bases are TGTGCCAGCAGTTGGGGACTCTATGGCTACACCTTC. The encoded protein is CASSWGLYGYTF.